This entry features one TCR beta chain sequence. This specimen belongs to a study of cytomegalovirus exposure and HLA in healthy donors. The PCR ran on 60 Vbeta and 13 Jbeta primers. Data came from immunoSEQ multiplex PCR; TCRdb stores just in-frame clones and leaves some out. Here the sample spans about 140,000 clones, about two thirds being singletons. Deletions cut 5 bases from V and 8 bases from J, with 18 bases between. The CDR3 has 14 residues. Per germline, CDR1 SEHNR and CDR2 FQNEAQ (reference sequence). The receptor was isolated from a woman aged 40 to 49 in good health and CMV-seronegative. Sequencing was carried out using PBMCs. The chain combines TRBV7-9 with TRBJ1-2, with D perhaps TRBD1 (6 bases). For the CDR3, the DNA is TGTGCCAGCAGCCCACAGGGTCGTTGGGACGGCTACACCTTC. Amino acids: CASSPQGRWDGYTF.